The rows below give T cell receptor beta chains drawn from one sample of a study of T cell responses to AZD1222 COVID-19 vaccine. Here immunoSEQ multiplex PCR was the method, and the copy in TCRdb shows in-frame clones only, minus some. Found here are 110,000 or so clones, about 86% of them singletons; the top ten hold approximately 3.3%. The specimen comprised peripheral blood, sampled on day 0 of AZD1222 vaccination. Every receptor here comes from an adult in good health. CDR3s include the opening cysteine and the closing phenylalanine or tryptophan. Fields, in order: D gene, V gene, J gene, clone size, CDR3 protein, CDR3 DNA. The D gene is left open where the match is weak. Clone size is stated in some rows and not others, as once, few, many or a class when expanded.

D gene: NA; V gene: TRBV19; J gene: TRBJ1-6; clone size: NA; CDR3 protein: CASSIDEASSYNSPLHF; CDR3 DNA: TGTGCCAGTAGTATAGATGAAGCTAGCTCCTATAATTCACCCCTCCACTTT
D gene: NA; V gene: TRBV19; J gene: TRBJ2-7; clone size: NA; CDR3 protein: CASSNTFSYEQYF; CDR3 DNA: TGTGCCAGTAGCAATACTTTCTCCTACGAGCAGTACTTC
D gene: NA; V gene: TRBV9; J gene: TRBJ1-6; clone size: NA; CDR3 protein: CASSVGTPSSYNSPLHF; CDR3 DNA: TGTGCCAGCAGCGTAGGGACACCTAGCTCCTATAATTCACCCCTCCACTTT
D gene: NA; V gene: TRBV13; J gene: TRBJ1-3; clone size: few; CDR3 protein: CASSWGSRNTIYF; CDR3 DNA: TGTGCCAGCAGCTGGGGCAGTCGAAACACCATATATTTT
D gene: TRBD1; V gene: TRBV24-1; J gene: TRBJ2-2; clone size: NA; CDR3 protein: CATTGTGRGGELFF; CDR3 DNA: TGTGCCACAACTGGGACAGGGAGAGGCGGGGAGCTGTTTTTT
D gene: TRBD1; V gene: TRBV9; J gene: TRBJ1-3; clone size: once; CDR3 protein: CASSTDRSYGNTIYF; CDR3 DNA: TGTGCCAGCAGCACGGACAGGAGCTATGGAAACACCATATATTTT
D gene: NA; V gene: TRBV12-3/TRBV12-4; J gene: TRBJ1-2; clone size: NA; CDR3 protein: CASSFAFYGYTF; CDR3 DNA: TGTGCCAGCAGTTTCGCCTTCTATGGCTACACCTTC
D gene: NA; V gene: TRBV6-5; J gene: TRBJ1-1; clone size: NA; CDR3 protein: CASCSGIYTEAFF; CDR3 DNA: TGTGCCAGTTGCTCCGGGATATACACTGAAGCTTTCTTT
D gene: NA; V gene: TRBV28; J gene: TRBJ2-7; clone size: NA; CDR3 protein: CASSPPGREQYF; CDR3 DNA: TGTGCCAGCAGCCCACCAGGGCGGGAGCAGTACTTC
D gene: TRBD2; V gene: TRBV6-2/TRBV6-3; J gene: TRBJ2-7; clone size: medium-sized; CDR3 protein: CASSPRRGGDEDF; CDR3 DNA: TGTGCCAGCAGCCCTCGCCGGGGGGGCGACGAGGACTTC
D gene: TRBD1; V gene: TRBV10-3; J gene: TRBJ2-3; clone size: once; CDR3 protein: CAISGGQGKTDTQYF; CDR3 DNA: TGTGCCATCAGTGGGGGACAGGGAAAAACAGATACGCAGTATTTT
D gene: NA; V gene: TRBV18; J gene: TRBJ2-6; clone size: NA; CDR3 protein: CASSPGAGANVLTF; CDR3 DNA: TGTGCCAGCTCACCAGGGGCTGGGGCCAACGTCCTGACTTTC
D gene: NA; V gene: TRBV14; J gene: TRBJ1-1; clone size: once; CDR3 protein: CASSRRGSGAGAGAFF; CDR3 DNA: TGTGCCAGCAGCCGAAGAGGCTCAGGGGCCGGGGCCGGGGCTTTCTTT
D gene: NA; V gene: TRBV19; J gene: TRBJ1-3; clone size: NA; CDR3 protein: CASSISHHDGNTIYF; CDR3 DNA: TGTGCCAGTAGTATCTCCCATCATGATGGAAACACCATATATTTT
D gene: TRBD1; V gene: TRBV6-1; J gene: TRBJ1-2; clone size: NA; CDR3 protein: CASSETGAGGNYGYTF; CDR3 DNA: TGTGCCAGCAGTGAAACCGGGGCAGGGGGTAACTATGGCTACACCTTC
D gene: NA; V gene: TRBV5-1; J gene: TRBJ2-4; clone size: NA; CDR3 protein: CASSLLVAAHLAKNIQYF; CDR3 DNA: TGCGCCAGCAGCTTGTTGGTCGCGGCACACCTAGCCAAAAACATTCAGTACTTC
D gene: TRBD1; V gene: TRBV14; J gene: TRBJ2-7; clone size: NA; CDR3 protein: CASSPVGDREYEQYF; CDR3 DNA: TGTGCCAGCAGCCCAGTCGGAGACAGGGAGTACGAGCAGTACTTC
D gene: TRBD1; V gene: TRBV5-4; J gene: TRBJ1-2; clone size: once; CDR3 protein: CASSSPGQSNYGYTF; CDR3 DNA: TGTGCCAGCAGCTCGCCGGGACAGAGTAACTATGGCTACACCTTC
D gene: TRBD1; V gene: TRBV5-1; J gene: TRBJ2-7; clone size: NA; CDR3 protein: CASSDARGHYEQYF; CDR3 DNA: TGCGCCAGCAGCGATGCGAGGGGGCACTACGAGCAGTACTTC
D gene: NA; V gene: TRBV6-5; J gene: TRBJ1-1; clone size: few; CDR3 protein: CASSYVLTEAFF; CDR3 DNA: TGTGCCAGCAGTTACGTCTTAACTGAAGCTTTCTTT
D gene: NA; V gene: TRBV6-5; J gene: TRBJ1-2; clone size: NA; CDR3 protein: CASQGPGESEYGYTF; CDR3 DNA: TGTGCCAGCCAAGGGCCGGGTGAAAGCGAGTATGGCTACACCTTC
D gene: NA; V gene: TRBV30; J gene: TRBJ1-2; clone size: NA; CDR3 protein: CAWSVPQGANYGYTF; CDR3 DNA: TGTGCCTGGAGTGTACCCCAGGGAGCTAACTATGGCTACACCTTC
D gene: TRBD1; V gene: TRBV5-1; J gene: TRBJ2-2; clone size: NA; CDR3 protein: CASSLGDRGHRVTGELFF; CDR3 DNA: TGCGCCAGCAGCTTAGGTGACAGGGGGCACAGGGTCACCGGGGAGCTGTTTTTT
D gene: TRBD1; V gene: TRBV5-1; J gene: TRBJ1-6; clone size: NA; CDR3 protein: CASSSVTGGDSPLHF; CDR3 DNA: TGCGCCAGCAGCTCCGTGACAGGGGGAGATTCACCCCTCCACTTT
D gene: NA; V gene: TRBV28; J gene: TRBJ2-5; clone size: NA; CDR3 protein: CASTGDVETQYF; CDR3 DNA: TGTGCCAGCACTGGGGACGTAGAGACCCAGTACTTC
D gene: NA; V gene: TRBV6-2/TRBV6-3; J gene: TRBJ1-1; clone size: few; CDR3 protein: CASRPTAWGTEAFF; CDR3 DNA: TGTGCCAGCAGGCCTACAGCTTGGGGCACTGAAGCTTTCTTT
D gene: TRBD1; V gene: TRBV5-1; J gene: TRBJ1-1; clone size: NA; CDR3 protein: CASHPTGANTEAFF; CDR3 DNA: TGCGCCAGCCATCCGACAGGGGCGAACACTGAAGCTTTCTTT
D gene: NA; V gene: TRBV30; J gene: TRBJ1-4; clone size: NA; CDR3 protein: CAWSVSVGKLFF; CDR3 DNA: TGTGCCTGGAGTGTTTCTGTGGGAAAACTGTTTTTT
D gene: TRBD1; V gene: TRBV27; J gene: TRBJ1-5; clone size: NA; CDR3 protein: CASRPTGDQPQHF; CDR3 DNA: TGTGCCAGCAGGCCGACAGGGGATCAGCCCCAGCATTTT
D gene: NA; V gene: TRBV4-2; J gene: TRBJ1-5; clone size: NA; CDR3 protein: CASSQVTGRNRGSNQPQHF; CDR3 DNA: TGTGCCAGCAGCCAAGTCACAGGGAGGAACAGAGGGAGCAATCAGCCCCAGCATTTT
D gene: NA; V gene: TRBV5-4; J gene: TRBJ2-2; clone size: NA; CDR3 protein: CASSLGHEVTGELFF; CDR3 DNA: TGTGCCAGCAGCTTAGGACACGAGGTGACCGGGGAGCTGTTTTTT
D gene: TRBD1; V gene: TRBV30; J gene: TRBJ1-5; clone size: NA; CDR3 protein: CAWSVRKEVGSDRRVQPQHF; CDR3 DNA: TGTGCCTGGAGTGTACGAAAGGAGGTGGGGTCGGACAGGAGGGTGCAGCCCCAGCATTTT
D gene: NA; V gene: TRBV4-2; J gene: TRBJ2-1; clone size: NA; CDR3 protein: CASSQVKQGPGGNEQFF; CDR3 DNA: TGTGCCAGCAGCCAAGTTAAACAGGGACCGGGTGGCAATGAGCAGTTCTTC
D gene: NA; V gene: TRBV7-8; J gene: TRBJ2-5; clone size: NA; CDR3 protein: CATSRERETQYF; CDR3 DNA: TGTGCCACCTCGCGGGAACGAGAGACCCAGTACTTC
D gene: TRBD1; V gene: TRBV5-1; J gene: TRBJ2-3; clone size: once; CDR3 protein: CASSFPETTGADTQYF; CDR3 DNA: TGCGCCAGCAGCTTTCCTGAGACGACAGGGGCAGATACGCAGTATTTT
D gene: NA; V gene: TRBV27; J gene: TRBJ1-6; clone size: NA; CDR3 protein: CASSLFSYNSPLHF; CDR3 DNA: TGTGCCAGCAGTTTGTTCTCCTATAATTCACCCCTCCACTTT
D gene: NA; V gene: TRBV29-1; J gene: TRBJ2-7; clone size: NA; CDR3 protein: CSVAVSYEQYF; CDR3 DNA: TGCAGCGTAGCCGTAAGCTACGAGCAGTACTTC
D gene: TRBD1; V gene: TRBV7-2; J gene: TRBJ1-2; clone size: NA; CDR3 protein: CASSLTGGNYGYTF; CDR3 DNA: TGTGCCAGCAGCCTTACAGGGGGCAACTATGGCTACACCTTC